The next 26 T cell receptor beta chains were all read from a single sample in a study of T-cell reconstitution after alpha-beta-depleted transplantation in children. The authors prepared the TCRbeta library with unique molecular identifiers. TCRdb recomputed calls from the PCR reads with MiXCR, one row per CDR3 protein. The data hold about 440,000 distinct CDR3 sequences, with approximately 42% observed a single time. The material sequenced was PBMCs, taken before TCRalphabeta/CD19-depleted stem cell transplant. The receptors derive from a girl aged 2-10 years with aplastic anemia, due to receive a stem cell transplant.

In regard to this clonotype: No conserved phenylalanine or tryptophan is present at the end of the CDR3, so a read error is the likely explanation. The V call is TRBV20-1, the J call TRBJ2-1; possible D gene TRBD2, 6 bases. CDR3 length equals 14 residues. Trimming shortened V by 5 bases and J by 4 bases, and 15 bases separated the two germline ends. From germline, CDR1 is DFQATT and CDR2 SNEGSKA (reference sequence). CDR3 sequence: CSAEGGGPYNEQFS. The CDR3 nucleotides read TGCAGTGCTGAGGGAGGCGGCCCGTACAATGAGCAGTTCTCC.

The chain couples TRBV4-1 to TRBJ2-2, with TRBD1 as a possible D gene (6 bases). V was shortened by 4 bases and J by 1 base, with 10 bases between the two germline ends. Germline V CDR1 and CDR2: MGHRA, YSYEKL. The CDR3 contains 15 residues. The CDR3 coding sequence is TGCGCCAGCAGCCCCGCACAGGGGAACACCGGGGAGCTGTTTTTT. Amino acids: CASSPAQGNTGELFF.

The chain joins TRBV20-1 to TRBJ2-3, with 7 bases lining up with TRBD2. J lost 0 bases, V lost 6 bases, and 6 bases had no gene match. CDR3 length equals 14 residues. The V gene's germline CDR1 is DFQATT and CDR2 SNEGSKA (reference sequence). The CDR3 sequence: CSAKLAPSTDTQYF. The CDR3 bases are TGCAGTGCGAAACTAGCGCCGAGCACAGATACGCAGTATTTT.

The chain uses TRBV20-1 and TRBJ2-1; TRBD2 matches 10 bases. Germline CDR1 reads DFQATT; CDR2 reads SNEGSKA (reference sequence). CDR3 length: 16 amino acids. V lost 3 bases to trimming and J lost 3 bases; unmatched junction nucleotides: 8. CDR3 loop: CSASGLLAGDYNEQFF. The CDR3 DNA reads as TGCAGTGCTAGCGGGCTCCTAGCGGGGGACTACAATGAGCAGTTCTTC.

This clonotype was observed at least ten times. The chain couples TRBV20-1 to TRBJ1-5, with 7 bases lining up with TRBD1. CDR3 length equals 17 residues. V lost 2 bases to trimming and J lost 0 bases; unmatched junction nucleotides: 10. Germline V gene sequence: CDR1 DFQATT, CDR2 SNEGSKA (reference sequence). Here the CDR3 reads CSARRQGGLYSNQPQHF. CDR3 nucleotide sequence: TGCAGTGCTAGACGACAGGGAGGTTTGTATAGCAATCAGCCCCAGCATTTT.

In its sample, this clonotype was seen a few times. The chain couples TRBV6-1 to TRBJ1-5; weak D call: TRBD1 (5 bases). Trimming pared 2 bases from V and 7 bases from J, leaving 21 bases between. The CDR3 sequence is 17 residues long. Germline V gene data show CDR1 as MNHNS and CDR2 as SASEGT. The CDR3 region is CASSEIPPDTERQPQHF. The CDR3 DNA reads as TGTGCCAGCAGTGAAATACCACCGGACACGGAGAGACAGCCCCAGCATTTT.

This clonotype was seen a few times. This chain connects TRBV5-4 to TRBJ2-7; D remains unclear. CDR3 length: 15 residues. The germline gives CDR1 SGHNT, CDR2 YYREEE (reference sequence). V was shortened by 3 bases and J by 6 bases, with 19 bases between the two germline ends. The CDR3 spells CASSYGFGGLGEQYF. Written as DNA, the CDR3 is TGTGCCAGCAGCTACGGTTTTGGCGGCCTCGGCGAGCAGTACTTC. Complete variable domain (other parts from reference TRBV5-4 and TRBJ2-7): ETGVTQSPTHLIKTRGQQVTLRCSSQSGHNTVSWYQQALGQGPQFIFQYYREEENGRGNFPPRFSGLQFPNYSSELNVNALELDDSALYLCASSYGFGGLGEQYFGPGTRLTVT.

CDR3 loop: CASSLVRTRGNEQFF. The CDR3 coding sequence is TGTGCCAGCAGCTTAGTCAGGACTAGGGGCAATGAGCAGTTCTTC. The chain couples TRBV7-2 to TRBJ2-1, with 7 nucleotides matching TRBD2. The germline V gene encodes CDR1 SGHTA and CDR2 FQGNSA. The CDR3 is 15 residues long. The ends lost 1 base at V and 6 bases at J; junction bases unmatched: 6.

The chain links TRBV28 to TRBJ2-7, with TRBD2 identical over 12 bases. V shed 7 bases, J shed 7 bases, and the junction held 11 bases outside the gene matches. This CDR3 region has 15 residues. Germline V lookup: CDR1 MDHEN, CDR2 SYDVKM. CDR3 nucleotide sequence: TGTGCCAGCATGAGGCTAGCGGGAGGGCCACAGGAGCAGTACTTC. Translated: CASMRLAGGPQEQYF.

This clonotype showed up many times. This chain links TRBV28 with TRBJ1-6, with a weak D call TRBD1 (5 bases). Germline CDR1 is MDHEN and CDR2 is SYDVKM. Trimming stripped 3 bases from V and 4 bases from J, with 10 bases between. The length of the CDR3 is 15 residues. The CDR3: CASSFPTEYNSPLHF. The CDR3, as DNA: TGTGCCAGCAGTTTCCCGACAGAGTATAATTCACCCCTCCACTTT.

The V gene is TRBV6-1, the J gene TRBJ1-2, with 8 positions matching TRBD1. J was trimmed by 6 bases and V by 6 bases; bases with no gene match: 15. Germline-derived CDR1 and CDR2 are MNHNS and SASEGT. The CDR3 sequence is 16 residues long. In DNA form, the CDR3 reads TGTGCCAGCAGCCTCAGTAGAGCGACAGGGGTACATGGCTACACCTTC. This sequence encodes CASSLSRATGVHGYTF.

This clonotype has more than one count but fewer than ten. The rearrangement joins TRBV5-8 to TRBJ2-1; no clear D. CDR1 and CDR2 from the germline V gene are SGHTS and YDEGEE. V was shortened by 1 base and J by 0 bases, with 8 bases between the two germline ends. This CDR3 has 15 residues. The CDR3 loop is CASSLRTSSYNEQFF. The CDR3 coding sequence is TGTGCCAGCAGCTTGAGGACCAGCTCCTACAATGAGCAGTTCTTC.

The CDR3 bases are TGTGCCAGCAGCTTGCTCAGCGGACAAGAGACCCAGTACTTC. Translation gives CASSLLSGQETQYF. This chain connects TRBV5-6 to TRBJ2-5, with D maybe TRBD2 (5 bases). CDR3 length: 14 residues. The germline V gene encodes CDR1 SGHDT and CDR2 YYEEEE. With 1 base removed from V and 2 bases from J, the gap between germline ends came to 9 bases.

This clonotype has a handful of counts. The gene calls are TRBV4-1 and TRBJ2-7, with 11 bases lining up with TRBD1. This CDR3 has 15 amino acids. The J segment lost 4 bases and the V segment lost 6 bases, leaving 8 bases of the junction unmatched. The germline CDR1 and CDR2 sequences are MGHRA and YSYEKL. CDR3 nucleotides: TGCGCCAGCAGTCTCGAGGGGACAGGGGGTTACGAGCAGTACTTC. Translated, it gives CASSLEGTGGYEQYF.

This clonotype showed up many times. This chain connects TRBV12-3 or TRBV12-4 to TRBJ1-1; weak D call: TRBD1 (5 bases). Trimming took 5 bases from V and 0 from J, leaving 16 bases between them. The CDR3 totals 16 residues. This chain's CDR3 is CASSPQDIHMNTEAFF. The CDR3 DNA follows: TGTGCCAGCAGTCCCCAGGACATACACATGAACACTGAAGCTTTCTTT.

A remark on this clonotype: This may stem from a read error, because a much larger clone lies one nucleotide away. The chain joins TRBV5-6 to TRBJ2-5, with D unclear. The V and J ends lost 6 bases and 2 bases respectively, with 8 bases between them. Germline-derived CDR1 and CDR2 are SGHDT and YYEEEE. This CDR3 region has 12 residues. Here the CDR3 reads CASIKPQETQYF. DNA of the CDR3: TGTGCCAGCATCAAACCACAAGAGACCCAGTACTTC. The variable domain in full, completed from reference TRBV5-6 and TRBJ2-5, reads DAGVTQSPTHLIKTRGQQVTLRCSPKSGHDTVSWYQQALGQGPQFIFQYYEEEERQRGNFPDRFSGHQFPNYSSELNVNALLLGDSALYLCASIKPQETQYFGPGTRLLVL.

In DNA form, the CDR3 reads TGTGCCAGCAGCGGGGACTCGACCAACTACGAGCAGTACTTC. Its translation: CASSGDSTNYEQYF. V usage is TRBV4-2 and J usage is TRBJ2-7; D may be TRBD2 (6 bases). CDR1 is LGHNA and CDR2 is YNFKEQ in the germline V gene. V lost 5 bases and J 3 bases, leaving 14 bases between the germline ends. The CDR3 consists of 14 residues.

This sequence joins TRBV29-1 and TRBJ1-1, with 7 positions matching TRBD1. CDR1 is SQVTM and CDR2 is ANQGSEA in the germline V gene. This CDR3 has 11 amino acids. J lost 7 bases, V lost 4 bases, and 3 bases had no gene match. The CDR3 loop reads CSVADRHEAFF. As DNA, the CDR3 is TGCAGCGTTGCGGACAGGCATGAAGCTTTCTTT.

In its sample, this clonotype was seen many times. DNA of the CDR3: TGTGCCAGCAGCCAAGACCCATCCGATACGCAGTATTTT. As protein: CASSQDPSDTQYF. The gene calls are TRBV14 and TRBJ2-3, with D uncertain. This CDR3 has 13 amino acids. The germline CDR1 and CDR2 sequences are SGHDN and FVKESK. Between the trimmed V and J ends, which lost 0 bases and 6 bases, there was a span of 7 bases. The entire variable domain, with the rest obtained from reference TRBV14 and TRBJ2-3, is as follows: EAGVTQFPSHSVIEKGQTVTLRCDPISGHDNLYWYRRVMGKEIKFLLHFVKESKQDESGMPNNRFLAERTGGTYSTLKVQPAELEDSGVYFCASSQDPSDTQYFGPGTRLTVL.

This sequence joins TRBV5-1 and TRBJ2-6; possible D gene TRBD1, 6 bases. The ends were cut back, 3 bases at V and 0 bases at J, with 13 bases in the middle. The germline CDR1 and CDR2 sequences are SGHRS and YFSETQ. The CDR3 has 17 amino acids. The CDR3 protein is CASSSGQLVSGANVLTF. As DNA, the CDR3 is TGCGCCAGCAGCTCCGGACAGCTAGTCTCTGGGGCCAACGTCCTGACTTTC.

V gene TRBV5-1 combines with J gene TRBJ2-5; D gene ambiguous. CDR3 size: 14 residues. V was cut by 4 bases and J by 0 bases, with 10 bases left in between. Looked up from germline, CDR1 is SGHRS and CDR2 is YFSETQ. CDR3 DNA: TGCGCCAGCAGCCAGGAACTGCACCAAGAGACCCAGTACTTC. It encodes CASSQELHQETQYF.

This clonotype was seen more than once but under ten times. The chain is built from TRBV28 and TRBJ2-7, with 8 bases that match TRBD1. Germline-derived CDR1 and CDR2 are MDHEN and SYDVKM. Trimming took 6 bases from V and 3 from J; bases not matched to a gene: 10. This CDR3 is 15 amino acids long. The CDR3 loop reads CASSPGQEGIYEQYF. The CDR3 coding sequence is TGTGCCAGCAGCCCGGGACAGGAAGGGATCTACGAGCAGTACTTC.

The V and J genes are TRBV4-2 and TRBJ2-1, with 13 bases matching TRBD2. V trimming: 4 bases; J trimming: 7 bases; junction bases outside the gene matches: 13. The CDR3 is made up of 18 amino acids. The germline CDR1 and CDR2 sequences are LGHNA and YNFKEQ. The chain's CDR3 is CASSLGLAGALKGNEQFF. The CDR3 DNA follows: TGTGCCAGCAGCCTCGGACTAGCGGGAGCGCTAAAGGGAAATGAGCAGTTCTTC.

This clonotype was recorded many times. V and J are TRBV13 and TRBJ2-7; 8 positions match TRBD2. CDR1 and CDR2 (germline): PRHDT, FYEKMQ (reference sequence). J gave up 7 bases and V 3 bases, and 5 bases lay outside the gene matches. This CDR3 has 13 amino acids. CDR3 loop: CASSFLTGGEQYF. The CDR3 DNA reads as TGTGCCAGCAGCTTTCTTACGGGGGGGGAGCAGTACTTC. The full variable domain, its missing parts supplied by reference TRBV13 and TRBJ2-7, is AAGVIQSPRHLIKEKRETATLKCYPIPRHDTVYWYQQGPGQDPQFLISFYEKMQSDKGSIPDRFSAQQFSDYHSELNMSSLELGDSALYFCASSFLTGGEQYFGPGTRLTVT.

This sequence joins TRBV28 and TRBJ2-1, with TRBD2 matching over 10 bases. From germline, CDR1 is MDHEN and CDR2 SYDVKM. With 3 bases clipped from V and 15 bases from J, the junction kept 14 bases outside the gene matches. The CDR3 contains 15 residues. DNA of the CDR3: TGTGCCAGCAGTTTTAACGTGGGACTAGCGTTTCAGGGGTTCTTC. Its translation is CASSFNVGLAFQGFF.

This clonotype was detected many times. DNA for the CDR3: TGCAGTGCCCGGACAGGGGGCGCGGTCACTGAAGCTTTCTTT. It yields the protein CSARTGGAVTEAFF. The chain recombines TRBV20-1 with TRBJ1-1; TRBD1 matches at 11 bases. Germline V gene sequence: CDR1 DFQATT, CDR2 SNEGSKA (reference sequence). Trimming removed 6 bases from V and 4 bases from J; junction bases left unmatched: 7. CDR3 length: 14 amino acids.